This T cell receptor beta chain originates from a study of blood T cell repertoires in COVID-19. Study-level information: From the United States, Italy and Spain came samples of acute and convalescent COVID-19. T cells, B-cell-depleted T cells, or PBMCs provided the cDNA or gDNA that served as material.

Original handling: Amplification with reference gene primers provided the estimates of nucleated cell counts. Sequencing used immunoSEQ multiplex PCR; TCRdb keeps in-frame clones, though not all of them. V, J and clone size are those of that table, while D and trimming were read from the DNA. This table holds 170,000 or so clones, just over 85% found once. Trimming left V 5 bases short and J 3 bases short, with 11 bases between. This CDR3 region has 13 residues. Germline V gene lookup returns CDR1 MNHEY and CDR2 SVGAGI. The rearrangement uses TRBV6-5 and TRBJ2-7; a possible D gene is TRBD2 (5 bases). The receptor was isolated from a man in his forties or fifties with active or convalescent COVID-19. Sequencing was performed on peripheral blood. The CDR3 region is CASSLRLLYEQYF. CDR3 nucleotides: TGTGCCAGCAGTCTTCGACTACTCTACGAGCAGTACTTC.